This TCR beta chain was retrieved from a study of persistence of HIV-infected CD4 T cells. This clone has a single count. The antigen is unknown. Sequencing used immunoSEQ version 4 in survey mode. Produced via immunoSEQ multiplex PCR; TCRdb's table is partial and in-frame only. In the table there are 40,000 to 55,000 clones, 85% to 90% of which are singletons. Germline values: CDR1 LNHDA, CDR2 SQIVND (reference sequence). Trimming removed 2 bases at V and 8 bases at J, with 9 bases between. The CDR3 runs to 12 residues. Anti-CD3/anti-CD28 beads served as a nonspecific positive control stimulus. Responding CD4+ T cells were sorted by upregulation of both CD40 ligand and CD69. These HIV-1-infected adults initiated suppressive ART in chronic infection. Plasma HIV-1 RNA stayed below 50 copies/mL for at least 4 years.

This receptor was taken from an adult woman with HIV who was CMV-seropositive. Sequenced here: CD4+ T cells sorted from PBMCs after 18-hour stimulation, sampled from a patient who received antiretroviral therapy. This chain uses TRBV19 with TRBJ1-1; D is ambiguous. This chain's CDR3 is CASSIQDREAFF. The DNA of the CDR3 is TGTGCCAGTAGTATACAGGATAGAGAAGCTTTCTTT.